These 6 T cell receptor beta chains share one sample of origin, sequenced in a study of OX40 agonist ivuxolimab in advanced cancers. The assay was immunoSEQ multiplex PCR, and TCRdb's table has in-frame clones only and misses some. The top ten hold over 4.5% of the sample, which has over 85,000 clones, roughly 90% seen once. Specimen: CD4+ or CD8+ T cells sorted from blood, collected in a trial of the OX40 agonist ivuxolimab. Receptors originate from an adult with an advanced solid tumor such as melanoma, head and neck, liver or kidney cancer.

The CDR3 DNA is TGTGCCAGCACTGAACAAGGAGGGGGAAACTACGAGCAGTACTTC. It yields the protein CASTEQGGGNYEQYF. The rearrangement links TRBV7-2 to TRBJ2-7, with D perhaps being TRBD1 or TRBD2 (6 bases each). The CDR3 spans 15 residues. Trimming removed 7 bases at V and 3 bases at J, with 19 bases between. Germline V gene sequence: CDR1 SGHTA, CDR2 FQGNSA. The full variable domain, in which reference TRBV7-2 and TRBJ2-7 provide the parts outside the CDR3, is GAGVSQSPSNKVTEKGKDVELRCDPISGHTALYWYRQSLGQGLEFLIYFQGNSAPDKSGLPSDRFSAERTGGSVSTLTIQRTQQEDSAVYLCASTEQGGGNYEQYFGPGTRLTVT.

The chain has TRBV5-1 and TRBJ2-1; 13 nucleotides line up with TRBD2. Germline V gives CDR1 SGHRS, CDR2 YFSETQ. This CDR3 has 15 amino acids. Germline trimming cut 9 bases from V and 6 bases from J; bases unmatched to any gene: 9. CDR3 nucleotides: TGCGCCACTAACTCCGGACTAGCGGGGGCCAATGAGCAGTTCTTC. It codes for CATNSGLAGANEQFF. The full variable domain, rest sourced from reference TRBV5-1 and TRBJ2-1, is KAGVTQTPRYLIKTRGQQVTLSCSPISGHRSVSWYQQTPGQGLQFLFEYFSETQRNKGNFPGRFSGRQFSNSRSEMNVSTLELGDSALYLCATNSGLAGANEQFFGPGTRLTVL.

This clone was observed a few times. This chain links TRBV10-3 with TRBJ2-1, with 7 bases aligning to TRBD2. The trim removed 2 bases at V and 0 bases at J, leaving 7 bases unmatched. In germline, CDR1 is ENHRY, CDR2 SYGVKD. The CDR3 covers 17 residues. CDR3 sequence reads: CAISELQAGHSYNEQFF. CDR3 DNA sequence: TGTGCCATCAGTGAGCTCCAAGCGGGGCACTCCTACAATGAGCAGTTCTTC.

The chain carries TRBV27 and TRBJ2-5, with a possible D match to TRBD2 (6 bases). V lost 6 bases, J lost 3 bases, and 17 bases lay in between. CDR3 size: 15 residues. The germline gives CDR1 MNHEY, CDR2 SMNVEV (reference sequence). This CDR3 reads CASSLGPGGEETQYF. The CDR3 region has the DNA TGTGCCAGCAGCCTCGGACCTGGCGGGGAAGAGACCCAGTACTTC.

CDR3 nucleotide sequence: TGTGCCAGCAGAAGAAGCCGGGACACCTCCTACGAGCAGTACTTC. Encoded protein: CASRRSRDTSYEQYF. The chain combines TRBV6-1 with TRBJ2-7; TRBD1 is a possible D gene (6 bases). This CDR3 has 15 residues. CDR1 is MNHNS and CDR2 is SASEGT in the germline V gene. Deletions cut 6 bases from V and 0 bases from J, with 15 bases between.

The V call is TRBV7-9, the J call TRBJ1-1, with D unresolved. The CDR3 contains 12 residues. Germline-derived CDR1 and CDR2 are SEHNR and FQNEAQ (reference sequence). Trimming shortened V by 2 bases and J by 6 bases, and 7 bases separated the two germline ends. CDR3 bases: TGTGCCAGCAGCTTAACGTTTGCTGAAGCTTTCTTT. Translation: CASSLTFAEAFF.